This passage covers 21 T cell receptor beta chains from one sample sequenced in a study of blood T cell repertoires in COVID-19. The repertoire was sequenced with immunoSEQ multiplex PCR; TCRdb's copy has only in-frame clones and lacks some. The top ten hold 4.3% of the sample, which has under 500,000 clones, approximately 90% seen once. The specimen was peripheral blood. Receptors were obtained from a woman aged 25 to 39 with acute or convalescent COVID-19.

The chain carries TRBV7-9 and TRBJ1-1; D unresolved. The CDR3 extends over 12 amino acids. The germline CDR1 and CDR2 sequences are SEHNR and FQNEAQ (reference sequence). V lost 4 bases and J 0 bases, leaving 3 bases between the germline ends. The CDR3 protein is CASSSVNTEAFF. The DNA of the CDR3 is TGTGCCAGCAGCTCGGTGAACACTGAAGCTTTCTTT.

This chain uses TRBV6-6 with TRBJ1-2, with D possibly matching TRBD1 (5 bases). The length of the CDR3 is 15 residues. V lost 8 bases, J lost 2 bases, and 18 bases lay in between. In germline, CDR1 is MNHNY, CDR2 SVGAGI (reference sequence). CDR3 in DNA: TGTGCCAGCGGCCCCCATCCGGGGGAAAACTATGGCTACACCTTC. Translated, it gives CASGPHPGENYGYTF.

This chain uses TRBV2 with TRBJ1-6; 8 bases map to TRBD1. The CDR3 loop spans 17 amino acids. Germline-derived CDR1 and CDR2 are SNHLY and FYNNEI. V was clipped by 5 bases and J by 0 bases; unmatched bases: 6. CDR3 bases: TGTGCCAGCAGTTTACAGGGGGTGAGCTCCTATAATTCACCCCTCCACTTT. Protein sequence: CASSLQGVSSYNSPLHF.

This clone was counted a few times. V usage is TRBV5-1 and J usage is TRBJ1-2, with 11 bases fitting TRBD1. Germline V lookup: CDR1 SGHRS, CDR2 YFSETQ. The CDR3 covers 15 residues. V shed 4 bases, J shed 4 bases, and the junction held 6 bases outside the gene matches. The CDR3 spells CASSPEGTGGYGYTF. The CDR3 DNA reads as TGCGCCAGCAGCCCGGAGGGGACAGGGGGCTATGGCTACACCTTC.

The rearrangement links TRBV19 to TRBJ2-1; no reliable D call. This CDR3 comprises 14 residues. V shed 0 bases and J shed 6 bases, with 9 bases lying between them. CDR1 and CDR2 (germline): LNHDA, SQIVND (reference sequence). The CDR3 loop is CASSIERNGNEQFF. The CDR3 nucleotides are TGTGCCAGTAGTATAGAGCGTAATGGCAATGAGCAGTTCTTC.

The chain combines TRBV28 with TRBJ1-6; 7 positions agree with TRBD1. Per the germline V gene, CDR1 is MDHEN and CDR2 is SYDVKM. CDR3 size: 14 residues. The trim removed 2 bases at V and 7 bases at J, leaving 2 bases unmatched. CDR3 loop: CASSLGTENSPLHF. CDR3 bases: TGTGCCAGCAGTTTAGGGACAGAGAATTCACCCCTCCACTTT.

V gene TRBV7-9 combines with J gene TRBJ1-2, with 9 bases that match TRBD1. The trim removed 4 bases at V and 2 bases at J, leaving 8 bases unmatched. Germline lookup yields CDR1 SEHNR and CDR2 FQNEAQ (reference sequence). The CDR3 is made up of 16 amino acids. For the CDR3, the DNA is TGTGCCAGCAGCTCAAGGGACAGGGCCTTAAACTATGGCTACACCTTC. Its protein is CASSSRDRALNYGYTF. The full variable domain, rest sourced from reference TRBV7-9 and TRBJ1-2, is DTGVSQNPRHKITKRGQNVTFRCDPISEHNRLYWYRQTLGQGPEFLTYFQNEAQLEKSRLLSDRFSAERPKGSFSTLEIQRTEQGDSAMYLCASSSRDRALNYGYTFGSGTRLTVV.

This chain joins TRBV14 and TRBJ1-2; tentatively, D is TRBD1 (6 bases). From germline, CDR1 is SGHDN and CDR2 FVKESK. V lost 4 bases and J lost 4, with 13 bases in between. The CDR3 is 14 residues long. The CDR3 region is CASSLDQTGYGYTF. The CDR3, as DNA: TGTGCCAGCAGCCTAGACCAGACAGGCTATGGCTACACCTTC.

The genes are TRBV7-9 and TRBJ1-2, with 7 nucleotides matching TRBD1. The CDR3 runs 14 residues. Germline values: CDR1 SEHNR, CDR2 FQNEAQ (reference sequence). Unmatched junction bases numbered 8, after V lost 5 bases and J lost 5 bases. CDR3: CASSLMGTEYGYTF. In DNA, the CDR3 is TGTGCCAGCAGCCTTATGGGGACAGAGTATGGCTACACCTTC.

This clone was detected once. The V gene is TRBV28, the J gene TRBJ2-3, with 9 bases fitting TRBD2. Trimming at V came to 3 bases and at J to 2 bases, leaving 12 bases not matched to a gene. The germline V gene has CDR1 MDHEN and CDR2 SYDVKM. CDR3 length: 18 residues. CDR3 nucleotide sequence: TGTGCCAGCAGTTTTAGCGGGGGCCACGGGACCTACACAGATACGCAGTATTTT. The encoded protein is CASSFSGGHGTYTDTQYF. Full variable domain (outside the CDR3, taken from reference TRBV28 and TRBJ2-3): DVKVTQSSRYLVKRTGEKVFLECVQDMDHENMFWYRQDPGLGLRLIYFSYDVKMKEKGDIPEGYSVSREKKERFSLILESASTNQTSMYLCASSFSGGHGTYTDTQYFGPGTRLTVL.

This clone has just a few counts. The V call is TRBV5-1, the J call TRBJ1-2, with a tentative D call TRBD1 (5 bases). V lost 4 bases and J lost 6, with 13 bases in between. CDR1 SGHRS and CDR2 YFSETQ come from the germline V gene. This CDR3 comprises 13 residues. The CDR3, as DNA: TGCGCCAGCAGCCCCCGGGGGGTCGATGGCTACACCTTC. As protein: CASSPRGVDGYTF. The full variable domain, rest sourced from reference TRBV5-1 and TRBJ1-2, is KAGVTQTPRYLIKTRGQQVTLSCSPISGHRSVSWYQQTPGQGLQFLFEYFSETQRNKGNFPGRFSGRQFSNSRSEMNVSTLELGDSALYLCASSPRGVDGYTFGSGTRLTVV.

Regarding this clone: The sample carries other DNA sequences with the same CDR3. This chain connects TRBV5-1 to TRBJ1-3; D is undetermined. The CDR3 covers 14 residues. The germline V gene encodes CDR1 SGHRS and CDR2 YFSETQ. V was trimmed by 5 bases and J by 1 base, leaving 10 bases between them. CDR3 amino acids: CASSSGGSGNTIYF. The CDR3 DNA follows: TGCGCCAGCAGTTCTGGCGGGTCTGGAAACACCATATATTTT.

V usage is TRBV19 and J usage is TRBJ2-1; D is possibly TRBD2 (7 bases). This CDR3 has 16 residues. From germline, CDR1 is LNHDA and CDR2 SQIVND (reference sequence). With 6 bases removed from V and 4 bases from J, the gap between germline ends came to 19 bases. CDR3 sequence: CASSSSGGGRYNEQFF. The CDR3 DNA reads TGTGCCAGTAGCAGTAGTGGGGGGGGCCGATACAATGAGCAGTTCTTC.

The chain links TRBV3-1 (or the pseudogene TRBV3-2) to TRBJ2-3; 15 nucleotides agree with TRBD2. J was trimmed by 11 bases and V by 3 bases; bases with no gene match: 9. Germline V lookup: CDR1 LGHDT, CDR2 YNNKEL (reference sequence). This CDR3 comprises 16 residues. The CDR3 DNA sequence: TGTGCCAGCAGCCACCGCAGGACTAGCGGGGGGGCCGGGCAGTATTTT. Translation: CASSHRRTSGGAGQYF.

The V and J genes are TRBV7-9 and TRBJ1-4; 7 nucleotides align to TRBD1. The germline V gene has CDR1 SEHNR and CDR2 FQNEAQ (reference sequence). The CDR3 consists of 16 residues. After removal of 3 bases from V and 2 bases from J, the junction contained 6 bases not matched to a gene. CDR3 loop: CASSLGDRATNEKLFF. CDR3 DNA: TGTGCCAGCAGCTTGGGAGACAGGGCTACTAATGAAAAACTGTTTTTT.

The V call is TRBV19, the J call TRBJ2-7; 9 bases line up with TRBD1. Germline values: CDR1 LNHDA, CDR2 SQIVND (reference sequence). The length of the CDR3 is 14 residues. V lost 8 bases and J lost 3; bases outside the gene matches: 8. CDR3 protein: CASSQGATLYEQYF. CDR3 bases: TGTGCCAGTTCACAGGGGGCGACCCTCTACGAGCAGTACTTC.

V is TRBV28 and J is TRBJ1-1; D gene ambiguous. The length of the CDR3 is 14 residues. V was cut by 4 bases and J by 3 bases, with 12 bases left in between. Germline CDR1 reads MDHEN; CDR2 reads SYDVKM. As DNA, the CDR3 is TGTGCCAGCAGTTCAATGGGTCGGGACACTGAAGCTTTCTTT. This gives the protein CASSSMGRDTEAFF.

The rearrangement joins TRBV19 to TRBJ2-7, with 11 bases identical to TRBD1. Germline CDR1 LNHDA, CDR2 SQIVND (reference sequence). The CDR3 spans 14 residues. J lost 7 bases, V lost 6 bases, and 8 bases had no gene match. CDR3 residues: CASSPGQGAAEQYF. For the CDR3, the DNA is TGTGCCAGTAGCCCCGGACAGGGGGCGGCGGAGCAGTACTTC.

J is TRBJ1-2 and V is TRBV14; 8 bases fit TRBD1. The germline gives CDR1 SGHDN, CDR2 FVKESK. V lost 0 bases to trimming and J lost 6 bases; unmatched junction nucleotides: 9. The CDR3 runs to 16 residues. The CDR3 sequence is CASSQDPTGATDGYTF. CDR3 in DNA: TGTGCCAGCAGCCAAGATCCGACAGGGGCCACGGATGGCTACACCTTC.

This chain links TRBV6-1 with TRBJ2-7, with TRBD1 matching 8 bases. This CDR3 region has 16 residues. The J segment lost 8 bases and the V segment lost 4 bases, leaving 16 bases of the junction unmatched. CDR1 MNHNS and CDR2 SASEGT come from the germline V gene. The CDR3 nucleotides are TGTGCCAGCAGTGCCCTACGACAGGGGCCTAGAAGACAGCAGTACTTC. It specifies CASSALRQGPRRQQYF.

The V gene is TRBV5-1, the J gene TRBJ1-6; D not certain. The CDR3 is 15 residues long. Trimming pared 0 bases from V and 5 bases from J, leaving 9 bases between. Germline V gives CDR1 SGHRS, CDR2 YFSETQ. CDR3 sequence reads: CASSLDGDNNSPLHF. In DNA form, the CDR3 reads TGCGCCAGCAGCTTGGACGGGGATAATAATTCACCCCTCCACTTT.